This T cell receptor beta chain was retrieved from a study of cytomegalovirus exposure and HLA in healthy donors. The ends were cut back, 7 bases at V and 8 bases at J, with 17 bases in the middle. This CDR3 is built from 13 residues. The germline gives CDR1 SGHDN, CDR2 FVKESK. Healthy donors of bone marrow made up the group. Findings of the study overall: The authors reported that TCR beta sequences could predict HLA-A and HLA-B alleles. These predictions were accurate for most subjects in the first cohort.

The PCR was carried out with 60 Vbeta primers and 13 Jbeta primers. Sequencing used immunoSEQ multiplex PCR; TCRdb keeps in-frame clones, though not all of them. Counted here are approximately 150,000 clones, approximately 9% occurring once; the ten biggest clones make up less than 2%. This clone has just a few counts. Its target is unknown. The sample comprised PBMCs. The gene calls are TRBV14 and TRBJ1-2, with unresolved D. The receptor was isolated from a male donor in good health and CMV-seronegative. The CDR3 nucleotides read TGTGCCAGCACCGCCTCGGGCGGGTACGGCTACACCTTC. Translation: CASTASGGYGYTF.